Listed below are T cell receptor beta chains from one sample, sequenced in a study of blood T cell repertoires in COVID-19. Method: immunoSEQ multiplex PCR; TCRdb's copy keeps in-frame clones and lacks some. The sample yields fewer than 250,000 clones, 80% to 90% seen once. The specimen sequenced was peripheral blood. The receptors stem from an elderly woman with acute or convalescent COVID-19. Both conserved end residues are part of each CDR3. The D gene is left open where the match is weak. Only part of the rows carry a size: once, few, many, or a class if the clone is expanded.

D gene: .
J gene: TRBJ1-2
clone size: .
V gene: TRBV24-1
CDR3 length: 13
CDR3 protein: CATSDLPGVGYTF
CDR3 DNA: TGTGCCACCAGTGATTTACCCGGGGTAGGCTACACCTTC

D gene: .
J gene: TRBJ2-7
clone size: few
V gene: TRBV28
CDR3 length: 12
CDR3 protein: CASSLTAYEQYF
CDR3 DNA: TGTGCCAGCAGTTTGACAGCGTACGAGCAGTACTTC

D gene: .
J gene: TRBJ2-7
clone size: .
V gene: TRBV7-9
CDR3 length: 14
CDR3 protein: CASSLVPQGGEQYF
CDR3 DNA: TGTGCCAGCAGCTTAGTCCCCCAGGGGGGCGAGCAGTACTTC

D gene: TRBD2
J gene: TRBJ2-1
clone size: .
V gene: TRBV3-1/TRBV3-2
CDR3 length: 16
CDR3 protein: CASSRTPSGAHNEQFF
CDR3 DNA: TGTGCCAGCAGCCGGACGCCCAGCGGGGCTCACAATGAGCAGTTCTTC

D gene: TRBD1
J gene: TRBJ2-7
clone size: .
V gene: TRBV3-1/TRBV3-2
CDR3 length: 14
CDR3 protein: CASSRSGTGDEQYF
CDR3 DNA: TGTGCCAGCAGCCGTTCCGGGACAGGGGACGAGCAGTACTTC

D gene: TRBD1
J gene: TRBJ2-7
clone size: .
V gene: TRBV3-1/TRBV3-2
CDR3 length: 15
CDR3 protein: CASTPGGTLSYEQYF
CDR3 DNA: TGTGCCAGCACCCCAGGGGGTACTCTCTCCTACGAGCAGTACTTC

D gene: TRBD1
J gene: TRBJ1-2
clone size: .
V gene: TRBV18
CDR3 length: 13
CDR3 protein: CASSPSGGYGYTF
CDR3 DNA: TGTGCCAGCTCACCTTCAGGGGGCTATGGCTACACCTTC

D gene: .
J gene: TRBJ1-3
clone size: .
V gene: TRBV27
CDR3 length: 15
CDR3 protein: CASSLSSVSGNTIYF
CDR3 DNA: TGTGCCAGCAGTTTATCGTCCGTCTCTGGAAACACCATATATTTT

D gene: TRBD1
J gene: TRBJ2-3
clone size: .
V gene: TRBV19
CDR3 length: 15
CDR3 protein: CASTLGTGGTDTQYF
CDR3 DNA: TGTGCCAGTACCCTCGGGACAGGGGGCACAGATACGCAGTATTTT

D gene: TRBD1
J gene: TRBJ1-6
clone size: .
V gene: TRBV18
CDR3 length: 13
CDR3 protein: CASSTGGPSPLHF
CDR3 DNA: TGTGCCAGCTCAACAGGGGGCCCTTCACCCCTCCACTTT

D gene: TRBD2
J gene: TRBJ2-7
clone size: .
V gene: TRBV15
CDR3 length: 14
CDR3 protein: CATSASTSGYEQYF
CDR3 DNA: TGTGCCACCAGCGCCAGCACTAGCGGCTACGAGCAGTACTTC

D gene: TRBD2
J gene: TRBJ2-1
clone size: .
V gene: TRBV27
CDR3 length: 17
CDR3 protein: CASSFLAGGLYYNEQFF
CDR3 DNA: TGTGCCAGCAGTTTTTTAGCGGGAGGCTTATACTACAATGAGCAGTTCTTC

D gene: TRBD2
J gene: TRBJ2-1
clone size: .
V gene: TRBV7-3
CDR3 length: 15
CDR3 protein: CASSLKLAAYNEQFF
CDR3 DNA: TGTGCCAGCAGCTTAAAACTAGCGGCCTACAATGAGCAGTTCTTC